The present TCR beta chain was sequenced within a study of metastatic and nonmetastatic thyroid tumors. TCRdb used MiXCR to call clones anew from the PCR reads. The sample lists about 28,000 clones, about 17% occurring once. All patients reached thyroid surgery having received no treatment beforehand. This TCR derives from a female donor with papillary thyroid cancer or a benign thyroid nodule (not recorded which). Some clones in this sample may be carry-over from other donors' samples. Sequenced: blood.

The CDR3 bases are TGTGCCAGCAGTTTGGGACTAGCCTACGAGCAGTACTTC. Its protein product is CASSLGLAYEQYF. This chain connects TRBV6-2 or TRBV6-3 to TRBJ2-7, with TRBD2 matching 8 bases. V gave up 4 bases and J gave up 2 bases; unmatched junction bases: 1. CDR3 length equals 13 residues. CDR1 MNHEY and CDR2 SVGEGT come from the germline V gene.